This T cell receptor beta chain derives from a study of beta chain features in type 1 diabetes. Study-level findings and limits: TCRB CDR3s were moderately but significantly shorter in Type 1 diabetes patients in all four CD4+ subsets. Whether HLA type influences TCRB rearrangement remained unresolved here.

The study reverse transcribed the entire isolated RNA, so it sequenced expressed TCRB transcripts. Clones were read by immunoSEQ multiplex PCR, and TCRdb kept only the in-frame ones, dropping some. Of 250,000 to 350,000 clones in the sample, around an eighth were seen once. This CDR3 has 16 amino acids. Trimming took 4 bases from V and 0 from J, leaving 17 bases between them. CDR1 SGHRS and CDR2 YFSETQ come from the germline V gene. The single heparinised draw taken from each donor contained around 110 mL of blood on average. Each of the CD4+ naive, central memory, regulatory and stem cell-like memory populations was sorted via CD45RO/CCR7/CD25/CD127/CD95/CD27. This clone was detected a few times. Its antigen is not identified.

Sequences were obtained from naive CD4+ T cells from blood. This clonotype was sampled from a man aged 30-40 years with type 1 diabetes. The chain employs TRBV5-1 and TRBJ2-7; a possible D gene is TRBD2 (6 bases). CDR3 loop: CASSRTPSAGSYEQYF. In DNA form, the CDR3 reads TGCGCCAGCAGCCGGACACCTTCAGCGGGCTCCTACGAGCAGTACTTC.